Each of the 17 T cell receptor beta chains below was sequenced from the same sample in a study of cytomegalovirus exposure and HLA in healthy donors. Primers: 60 Vbeta forward and 13 Jbeta reverse. The data were produced by immunoSEQ multiplex PCR, yet TCRdb's version contains in-frame clones alone and is incomplete. The data show some 99,000 clones, around 73% seen once. Sequencing used PBMCs. These receptors were collected from a female donor in good health and CMV-seronegative.

This chain joins TRBV7-9 and TRBJ1-4, with TRBD1 as a possible D gene (6 bases). The CDR3 totals 16 residues. Germline V gives CDR1 SEHNR, CDR2 FQNEAQ (reference sequence). Trimming took 4 bases from V and 3 from J, leaving 15 bases between them. The CDR3 nucleotides read TGTGCCAGCAGCTCCCTCGGGGGGCCGGCTAATGAAAAACTGTTTTTT. This encodes CASSSLGGPANEKLFF.

The gene calls are TRBV9 and TRBJ1-4; TRBD1 matches 10 bases. With 3 bases clipped from V and 7 bases from J, the junction kept 9 bases outside the gene matches. This CDR3 contains 16 residues. CDR1 SGDLS and CDR2 YYNGEE come from the germline V gene. CDR3 DNA sequence: TGTGCCAGCAGCGGGAAACCGGGACAGGGGAGTGAAAAACTGTTTTTT. This gives the protein CASSGKPGQGSEKLFF.

The genes are TRBV6-1 and TRBJ1-2; no clear D gene. This CDR3 has 10 residues. V lost 5 bases and J lost 8, with 6 bases in between. Looked up from germline, CDR1 is MNHNS and CDR2 is SASEGT. DNA for the CDR3: TGTGCCAGCAGTCAACAGGGCTACACCTTC. Translated: CASSQQGYTF.

The chain uses TRBV29-1 and TRBJ2-5; 13 nucleotides line up with TRBD2. J gave up 4 bases and V 4 bases, and 9 bases lay outside the gene matches. The CDR3 sequence is 16 residues long. CDR1 and CDR2 from the germline V gene are SQVTM and ANQGSEA. The CDR3 here is CSVVSGLAGVRETQYF. The DNA for the CDR3 is TGCAGCGTTGTAAGTGGACTAGCGGGAGTACGAGAGACCCAGTACTTC.

The gene calls are TRBV18 and TRBJ1-2; 9 bases fit TRBD1. The CDR3 covers 16 residues. The junction had 9 bases not matched to a gene; V was cut back by 6 bases and J by 1 base. The germline gives CDR1 KGHSH, CDR2 LQKENI. CDR3 region: CASSPGTGFVNYGYTF. CDR3 nucleotides: TGTGCCAGCTCGCCGGGGACAGGGTTCGTTAACTATGGCTACACCTTC.

Only a few counts were recorded for this clone. This chain joins TRBV5-1 and TRBJ2-3; 8 bases fit TRBD2. The CDR3 has 15 residues. CDR1 and CDR2 (germline): SGHRS, YFSETQ. Trimming removed 3 bases from V and 2 bases from J; junction bases left unmatched: 5. The CDR3 DNA reads as TGCGCCAGCAGCTCCTTAGCGGGGTCCACAGATACGCAGTATTTT. It encodes CASSSLAGSTDTQYF.

This clone showed up just a few times. The chain employs TRBV11-2 and TRBJ1-3; unclear D gene. With 4 bases removed from V and 6 bases from J, the gap between germline ends came to 4 bases. Germline CDR1 is SGHAT and CDR2 is FQNNGV. CDR3 size: 11 residues. DNA for the CDR3: TGTGCCAGCAGCTCAAAAAACACCATATATTTT. It encodes CASSSKNTIYF.

The genes are TRBV5-5 and TRBJ1-3; 9 bases match TRBD1. CDR1 SGHKS and CDR2 YYEKEE come from the germline V gene (reference sequence). J was trimmed by 4 bases and V by 0 bases; bases with no gene match: 2. This CDR3 has 15 residues. CDR3 sequence (DNA): TGTGCCAGCAGCTTGGACAGGGGGCTAGGAAACACCATATATTTT. The encoded protein is CASSLDRGLGNTIYF. Full variable domain (missing parts from reference TRBV5-5 and TRBJ1-3): DAGVTQSPTHLIKTRGQQVTLRCSPISGHKSVSWYQQVLGQGPQFIFQYYEKEERGRGNFPDRFSARQFPNYSSELNVNALLLGDSALYLCASSLDRGLGNTIYFGEGSWLTVV.

V and J are TRBV7-8 and TRBJ1-1; D might be TRBD1 (5 bases). The V and J ends lost 5 bases and 4 bases respectively, with 20 bases between them. Germline V lookup: CDR1 SGHVS, CDR2 FQNEAQ. The CDR3 is made up of 16 amino acids. The CDR3 nucleotides read TGTGCCAGCAGCCCCGCCCTCCGGATGGGGCCCACTGAAGCTTTCTTT. It is translated as CASSPALRMGPTEAFF.

The DNA of the CDR3 is TGTGCCAGCAGCTTTACAGGGGTTACTGAAGCTTTCTTT. Translating it yields CASSFTGVTEAFF. V is TRBV5-6 and J is TRBJ1-1; 7 bases align to TRBD1. Per the germline V gene, CDR1 is SGHDT and CDR2 is YYEEEE. Trimming cost V 2 bases and J 5 bases; bases outside gene matches: 3. This CDR3 comprises 13 residues.

V is TRBV9 and J is TRBJ1-5; 8 bases match TRBD1. CDR3 length equals 14 residues. V lost 4 bases and J lost 2; bases outside the gene matches: 2. Germline V gene sequence: CDR1 SGDLS, CDR2 YYNGEE. The CDR3 nucleotides are TGTGCCAGCAGCCCGGGACAGGGCAATCAGCCCCAGCATTTT. Amino acids: CASSPGQGNQPQHF.

The J gene is TRBJ1-5, the V gene TRBV28; 11 nucleotides line up with TRBD1. V lost 3 bases to trimming and J lost 5 bases; unmatched junction nucleotides: 3. CDR1 is MDHEN, CDR2 SYDVKM, per germline. The CDR3 spans 15 residues. The CDR3 is CASSFGTGGDQPQHF. The CDR3 nucleotides are TGTGCCAGCAGTTTTGGGACAGGGGGAGATCAGCCCCAGCATTTT.

The chain uses TRBV6-5 and TRBJ1-1, with D uncertain. Germline assignment: CDR1 MNHEY and CDR2 SVGAGI. V gave up 0 bases and J gave up 4 bases, with 9 bases separating them. The CDR3 sequence is 14 residues long. CDR3 residues: CASSYSWETTEAFF. In DNA form, the CDR3 reads TGTGCCAGCAGTTACTCGTGGGAGACCACTGAAGCTTTCTTT.

The table lists this clone with a few counts. The V and J genes are TRBV7-2 and TRBJ2-1; 14 positions match TRBD2. From germline, CDR1 is SGHTA and CDR2 FQGNSA. CDR3 length: 17 residues. The J segment lost 7 bases and the V segment lost 1 base, leaving 6 bases of the junction unmatched. The CDR3 bases are TGTGCCAGCAGCTTAGACCCAGGGACTAGCGGGAGAAATGAGCAGTTCTTC. Translated: CASSLDPGTSGRNEQFF. The variable domain in full, completed from reference TRBV7-2 and TRBJ2-1, reads GAGVSQSPSNKVTEKGKDVELRCDPISGHTALYWYRQSLGQGLEFLIYFQGNSAPDKSGLPSDRFSAERTGGSVSTLTIQRTQQEDSAVYLCASSLDPGTSGRNEQFFGPGTRLTVL.

In DNA form, the CDR3 reads TGTGCCAGCAGTTACCTCCCAGGGAACTACGAGCAGTACTTC. Its translation is CASSYLPGNYEQYF. V is TRBV6-5 and J is TRBJ2-7, with D possibly TRBD1 on 5 matching bases. The germline V and J ends were trimmed by 2 bases and 3 bases, with 11 bases remaining between them. This CDR3 contains 14 residues. The germline gives CDR1 MNHEY, CDR2 SVGAGI.

The gene calls are TRBV9 and TRBJ2-5, with unresolved D. The CDR3 runs to 13 residues. Germline V gene lookup returns CDR1 SGDLS and CDR2 YYNGEE. Deletions cut 0 bases from V and 2 bases from J, with 5 bases between. The CDR3: CASSVGRQETQYF. The DNA of the CDR3 is TGTGCCAGCAGCGTAGGGAGACAAGAGACCCAGTACTTC.

V usage is TRBV11-3 and J usage is TRBJ2-2, with 8 positions matching TRBD2. The germline gives CDR1 SGHNT, CDR2 YENEEA. Trimming took 1 base from V and 7 from J; bases not matched to a gene: 8. The CDR3 covers 16 residues. CDR3 bases: TGTGCCAGCAGCTTAGTATCCAGCGGGAGTTTCGGGGAGCTGTTTTTT. Protein sequence: CASSLVSSGSFGELFF.